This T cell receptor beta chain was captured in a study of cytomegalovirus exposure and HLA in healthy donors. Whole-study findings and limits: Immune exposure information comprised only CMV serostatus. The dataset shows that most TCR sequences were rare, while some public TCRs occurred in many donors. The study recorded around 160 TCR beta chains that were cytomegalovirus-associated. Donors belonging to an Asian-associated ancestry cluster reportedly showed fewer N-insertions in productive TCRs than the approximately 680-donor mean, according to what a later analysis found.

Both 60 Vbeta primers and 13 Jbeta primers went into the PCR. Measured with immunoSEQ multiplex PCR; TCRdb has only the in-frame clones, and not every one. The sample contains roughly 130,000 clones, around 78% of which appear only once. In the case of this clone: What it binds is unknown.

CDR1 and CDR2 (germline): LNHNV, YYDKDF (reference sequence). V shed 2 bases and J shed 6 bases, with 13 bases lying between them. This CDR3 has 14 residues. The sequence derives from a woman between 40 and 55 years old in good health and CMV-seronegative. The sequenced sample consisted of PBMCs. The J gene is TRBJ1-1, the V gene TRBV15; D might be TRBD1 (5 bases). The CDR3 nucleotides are TGTGCCACCAGCAGACGTAGGGAGGGGTCTGAAGCTTTCTTT. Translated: CATSRRREGSEAFF.